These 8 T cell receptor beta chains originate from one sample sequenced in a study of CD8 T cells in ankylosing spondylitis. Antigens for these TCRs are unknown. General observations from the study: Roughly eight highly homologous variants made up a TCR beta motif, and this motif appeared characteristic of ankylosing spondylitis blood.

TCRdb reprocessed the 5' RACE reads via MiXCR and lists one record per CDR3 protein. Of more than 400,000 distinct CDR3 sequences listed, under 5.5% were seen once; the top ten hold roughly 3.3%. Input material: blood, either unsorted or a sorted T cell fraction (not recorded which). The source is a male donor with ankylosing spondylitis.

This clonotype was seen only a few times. The CDR3 is CASSQLGLVEKLFF. The CDR3 coding sequence is TGTGCCAGCAGCCAACTCGGGCTGGTTGAAAAACTGTTTTTT. V gene TRBV3-1 combines with J gene TRBJ1-4, with no clear D. Trimming stripped 2 bases from V and 7 bases from J, with 11 bases between. CDR3 length equals 14 residues. Germline CDR1 is LGHDT and CDR2 is YNNKEL (reference sequence).

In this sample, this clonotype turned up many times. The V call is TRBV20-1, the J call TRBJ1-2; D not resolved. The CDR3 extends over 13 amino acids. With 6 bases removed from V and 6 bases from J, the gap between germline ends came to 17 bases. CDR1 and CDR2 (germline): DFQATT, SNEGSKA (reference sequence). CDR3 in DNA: TGCAGTGCCCCACCCGCAGTTGGGGATGGCTACACCTTC. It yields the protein CSAPPAVGDGYTF.

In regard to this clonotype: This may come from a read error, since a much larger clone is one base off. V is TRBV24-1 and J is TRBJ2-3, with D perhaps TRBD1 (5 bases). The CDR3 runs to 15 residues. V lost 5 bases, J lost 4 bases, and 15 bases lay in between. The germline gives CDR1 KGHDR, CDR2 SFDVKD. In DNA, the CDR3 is TGTGCCACCAGTGCTGGGGCCCTTTTTTCAGATACGCAGTATTTT. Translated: CATSAGALFSDTQYF.

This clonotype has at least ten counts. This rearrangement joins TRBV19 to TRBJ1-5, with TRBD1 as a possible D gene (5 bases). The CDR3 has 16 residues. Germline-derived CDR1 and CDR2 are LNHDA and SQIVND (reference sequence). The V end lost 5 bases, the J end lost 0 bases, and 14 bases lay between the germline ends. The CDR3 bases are TGTGCCAGTAGTTGGAGGGGATCGCATAGCAATCAGCCCCAGCATTTT. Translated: CASSWRGSHSNQPQHF.

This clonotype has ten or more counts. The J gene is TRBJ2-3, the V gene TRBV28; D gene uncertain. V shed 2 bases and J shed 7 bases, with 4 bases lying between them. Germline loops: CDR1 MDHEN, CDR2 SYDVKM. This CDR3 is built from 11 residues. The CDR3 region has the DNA TGTGCCAGCAGTTTAAGGCATACGCAGTATTTT. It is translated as CASSLRHTQYF.

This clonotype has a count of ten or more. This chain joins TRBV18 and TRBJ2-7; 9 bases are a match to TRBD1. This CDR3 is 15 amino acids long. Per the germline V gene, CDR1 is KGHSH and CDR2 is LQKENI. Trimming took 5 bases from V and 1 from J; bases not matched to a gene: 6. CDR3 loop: CASSSRDRVSYEQYF. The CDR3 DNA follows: TGTGCCAGCTCATCGAGGGACAGGGTATCCTACGAGCAGTACTTC.

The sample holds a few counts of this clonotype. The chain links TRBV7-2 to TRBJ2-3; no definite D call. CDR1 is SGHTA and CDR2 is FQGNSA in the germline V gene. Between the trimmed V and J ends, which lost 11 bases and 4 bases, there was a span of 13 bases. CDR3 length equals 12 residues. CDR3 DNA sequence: TGTGCCTATTCCATGGGCGCAGATACGCAGTATTTT. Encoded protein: CAYSMGADTQYF.

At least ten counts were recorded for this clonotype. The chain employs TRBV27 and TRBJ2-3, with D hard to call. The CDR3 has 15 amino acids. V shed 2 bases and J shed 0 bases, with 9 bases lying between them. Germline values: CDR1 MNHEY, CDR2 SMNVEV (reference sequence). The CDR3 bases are TGTGCCAGCAGTTTAGCGGACCGTAGCACAGATACGCAGTATTTT. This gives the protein CASSLADRSTDTQYF.